The 20 T cell receptor beta chains below were found in one sample sequenced in a study of T cells in Graves' hyperthyroidism and ophthalmopathy. What was amplified from RNA transcripts were TCR beta CDR3 regions. Primed by the HTBI set, a first-round RT-PCR was run on the TCR CDR3. TCRdb fed the multiplex PCR reads into MiXCR, producing one record per CDR3 protein. The table shows some 300,000 distinct CDR3 sequences, with about 19% occurring only once. Sequencing was carried out using blood. The receptors come from a man aged 45-60 years with Graves' ophthalmopathy.

This clonotype was counted a few times. J is TRBJ2-5 and V is TRBV18; 9 nucleotides agree with TRBD2. The CDR3 is 16 residues long. Germline CDR1 reads KGHSH; CDR2 reads LQKENI. Trimming at V came to 6 bases and at J to 7 bases, leaving 15 bases not matched to a gene. CDR3 coding DNA: TGTGCCAGCTCGCGCACTCAGACTAGCGGAAAGGGGACCCAGTACTTC. It encodes CASSRTQTSGKGTQYF.

This clonotype has a handful of counts. V is TRBV5-1 and J is TRBJ2-1; tentatively, D is TRBD2 (6 bases). CDR3 size: 15 residues. Trimming took 0 bases from V and 3 from J, leaving 10 bases between them. Germline CDR1 is SGHRS and CDR2 is YFSETQ. The CDR3 sequence is CASSLGDGGYNEQFF. The CDR3 nucleotides read TGCGCCAGCAGCTTGGGTGACGGGGGCTACAATGAGCAGTTCTTC.

About this clonotype: This may be a read error: a much more frequent sequence differs by one nucleotide. The V and J genes are TRBV24-1 and TRBJ2-1, with D possibly TRBD2 on 6 matching bases. This CDR3 comprises 15 residues. Per the germline V gene, CDR1 is KGHDR and CDR2 is SFDVKD. With 5 bases removed from V and 5 bases from J, the gap between germline ends came to 15 bases. The chain's CDR3 is CATSGWSGGDNEQFF. The CDR3 DNA reads as TGTGCCACCAGTGGATGGTCCGGGGGTGACAATGAGCAGTTCTTC.

In DNA, the CDR3 is TGTGCCAGCAGTTTATGGATTGGAGATACGCAGTATTTT. Translating gives CASSLWIGDTQYF. This chain joins TRBV28 and TRBJ2-3; D not resolved. V dropped 0 bases and J dropped 5 bases, with 6 bases sitting between them. The length of the CDR3 is 13 residues. Germline V gene data show CDR1 as MDHEN and CDR2 as SYDVKM.

This clonotype was seen at least ten times. This chain joins TRBV18 and TRBJ2-1, with 10 bases lining up with TRBD1. The J segment lost 2 bases and the V segment lost 7 bases, leaving 5 bases of the junction unmatched. This CDR3 has 15 amino acids. CDR1 KGHSH and CDR2 LQKENI come from the germline V gene. The CDR3 here is CASYVGTGAYNEQFF. CDR3 sequence (DNA): TGTGCCAGCTATGTCGGGACAGGGGCCTACAATGAGCAGTTCTTC.

V and J are TRBV29-1 and TRBJ1-1; TRBD1 matches at 11 bases. The CDR3 consists of 13 residues. With 3 bases clipped from V and 5 bases from J, the junction kept 2 bases outside the gene matches. CDR1 is SQVTM, CDR2 ANQGSEA, per germline. The CDR3 spells CSVEGQGGTEAFF. CDR3 sequence (DNA): TGCAGCGTTGAGGGACAGGGGGGGACTGAAGCTTTCTTT.

The chain carries TRBV2 and TRBJ1-2, with D possibly being TRBD1 (5 bases). Looked up from germline, CDR1 is SNHLY and CDR2 is FYNNEI. There are 14 residues in the CDR3. With 6 bases removed from V and 0 bases from J, the gap between germline ends came to 11 bases. The CDR3 protein is CASRLTAPNYGYTF. Here the CDR3 DNA reads TGTGCCAGCAGGCTGACAGCCCCTAACTATGGCTACACCTTC.

This clonotype showed up just a few times. This rearrangement joins TRBV28 to TRBJ2-4; 7 nucleotides align to TRBD1. This CDR3 spans 14 amino acids. The V and J ends lost 3 bases and 6 bases, in that order; junction bases with no gene match: 5. Looked up from germline, CDR1 is MDHEN and CDR2 is SYDVKM. DNA for the CDR3: TGTGCCAGCAGTTTTGAGGGACAGAGAAACATTCAGTACTTC. Protein product: CASSFEGQRNIQYF.

This clonotype was picked up many times. V gene TRBV5-4 combines with J gene TRBJ2-7; no definite D call. The CDR3 is made up of 14 amino acids. CDR1 SGHNT and CDR2 YYREEE come from the germline V gene (reference sequence). V lost 1 base and J 5 bases, leaving 13 bases between the germline ends. CDR3 sequence reads: CASSLTPNDHEQYF. The CDR3, as DNA: TGTGCCAGCAGCTTGACGCCTAATGATCACGAGCAGTACTTC.

Only a few counts were recorded for this clonotype. This chain joins TRBV5-6 and TRBJ2-1; possible D gene TRBD1, 6 bases. The CDR3 covers 17 residues. Germline CDR1 SGHDT, CDR2 YYEEEE. Trimming cost V 3 bases and J 2 bases, with 18 bases left between them. The CDR3 reads CASSSRSGRGAYNEQFF. In DNA form, the CDR3 reads TGTGCCAGCAGCTCGCGTTCGGGCAGGGGAGCCTACAATGAGCAGTTCTTC.

This clonotype was seen many times. This chain uses TRBV20-1 with TRBJ2-3, with TRBD2 matching 12 bases. The CDR3 extends over 18 amino acids. Germline V gene sequence: CDR1 DFQATT, CDR2 SNEGSKA (reference sequence). J gave up 5 bases and V 2 bases, and 14 bases lay outside the gene matches. As DNA, the CDR3 is TGCAGTGCTAGAAGACCTTGGACTAGCGGGAACCAATTAGATACGCAGTATTTT. Protein sequence: CSARRPWTSGNQLDTQYF.

This clonotype occurred many times. V is TRBV7-3 and J is TRBJ2-1, with D tentatively TRBD2 (6 bases). The germline V gene has CDR1 SGHTA and CDR2 FQGTGA. The CDR3 runs 15 residues. V lost 2 bases and J 5 bases, leaving 13 bases between the germline ends. The CDR3 is CASSLHDSGNNEQFF. The CDR3 DNA follows: TGTGCCAGCAGCTTACATGATAGCGGAAACAATGAGCAGTTCTTC.

This clonotype was seen repeatedly, ten times or more. The V gene is TRBV10-3, the J gene TRBJ2-3; possibly TRBD2 for D (6 bases). The CDR3 is 17 residues long. V dropped 0 bases and J dropped 2 bases, with 15 bases sitting between them. Germline V gene lookup returns CDR1 ENHRY and CDR2 SYGVKD. CDR3: CAISESRGTAVTDTQYF. The CDR3 nucleotides are TGTGCCATCAGTGAGTCGCGGGGAACAGCGGTCACAGATACGCAGTATTTT.

This clonotype has ten or more counts. This rearrangement joins TRBV12-3 or TRBV12-4 to TRBJ1-2; D remains ambiguous. The CDR3 runs to 15 residues. Trimming removed 3 bases at V and 3 bases at J, with 14 bases between. CDR3 amino acids: CASSLSVSEYYGYTF. CDR3 bases: TGTGCCAGCAGTTTGTCCGTGAGCGAATACTATGGCTACACCTTC.

This clonotype was counted only a few times. The chain couples TRBV20-1 to TRBJ2-7, with D hard to call. V lost 1 base, J lost 3 bases, and 7 bases lay in between. This CDR3 spans 12 amino acids. Germline CDR1 is DFQATT and CDR2 is SNEGSKA (reference sequence). The CDR3 region has the DNA TGCAGTGCTAGAGTGGCTCTCTACGAGCAGTACTTC. Its protein product is CSARVALYEQYF.

This clonotype was observed a handful of times. The chain employs TRBV7-2 and TRBJ2-7; D call uncertain. The CDR3 is 12 residues long. V was pared by 5 bases and J by 2 bases, with 7 bases between. Looked up from germline, CDR1 is SGHTA and CDR2 is FQGNSA. The CDR3 DNA reads TGTGCCAGCAGCGGCCCGACCTACGAGCAGTACTTC. This encodes CASSGPTYEQYF.

The chain uses TRBV7-6 and TRBJ2-1; 9 positions agree with TRBD2. The junction had 10 bases not matched to a gene; V was cut back by 0 bases and J by 10 bases. The length of the CDR3 is 16 residues. Germline CDR1 and CDR2: SGHVS and FNYEAQ. The CDR3 DNA follows: TGTGCCAGCAGCTTAGCGTCGGCGGGAGGGCCTTGGGAGCAGTTCTTC. Protein: CASSLASAGGPWEQFF.

This clonotype was detected many times. The chain uses TRBV5-1 and TRBJ2-3; perhaps TRBD1 as D (6 bases). Germline CDR1 is SGHRS and CDR2 is YFSETQ. The V gene lost 4 bases and the J gene lost 6 bases, with 12 bases spanning the gap. This CDR3 contains 13 residues. CDR3 sequence reads: CASSEGTLDTQYF. Written as DNA, the CDR3 is TGCGCCAGCAGCGAGGGGACACTCGATACGCAGTATTTT.

The chain combines TRBV6-2 or TRBV6-3 with TRBJ1-3, with TRBD1 matching over 8 bases. The CDR3 contains 16 residues. V shed 6 bases and J 0 bases; nucleotides not matched to a gene: 7. Germline V lookup: CDR1 MNHEY, CDR2 SVGEGT. The CDR3 loop reads CASRTDREVSGNTIYF. DNA for the CDR3: TGTGCCAGCAGGACGGACAGGGAGGTCTCTGGAAACACCATATATTTT.

A note on this clonotype: The DNA is omitted, as the CDR3 cannot be located on it reliably, and the CDR3 follows TCRdb's listing. The J gene is TRBJ2-2, the V gene TRBV11-2; the DNA was not used to check the table's D call, TRBD2. Germline lookup yields CDR1 SGHAT and CDR2 FQNNGV. The CDR3 spans 23 residues, counting both ends. CDR3 amino acids: CASSFYICSARGGLAGPTGELFF.